This T cell receptor beta chain was captured in a study of cytomegalovirus exposure and HLA in healthy donors. Turning to this clone: Its antigen is currently unknown.

There were likely unrecorded immune exposures, though donors were nominally healthy when sampled. Study-wide points: A classifier reportedly called cytomegalovirus status with high sensitivity and specificity. Previous analysis showed most TCR beta V segments were productive about 87% or about 30% of the time. Near-uniform donor sequencing depth was presumed by presence/absence analyses.

The CDR3 is 16 residues long. Germline V CDR1 and CDR2: MDHEN, SYDVKM. The V gene lost 2 bases and the J gene lost 2 bases, with 16 bases spanning the gap. Amplification used 60 Vbeta primers and 13 Jbeta primers. Libraries were prepared by immunoSEQ multiplex PCR; TCRdb keeps only in-frame clonotypes and omits some of them. The sample holds 90,000 to 100,000 clones; about 81% are singletons and the top ten take about 1.5%. The V gene is TRBV28, the J gene TRBJ2-7; maybe TRBD2 (5 bases). Sequenced sample: PBMCs. This receptor was taken from a man aged 35 to 55 in good health and CMV-seronegative. CDR3 DNA sequence: TGTGCCAGCAGTTTAAGCGGCACTGCACCGACCTACGAGCAGTACTTC. The encoded protein is CASSLSGTAPTYEQYF.